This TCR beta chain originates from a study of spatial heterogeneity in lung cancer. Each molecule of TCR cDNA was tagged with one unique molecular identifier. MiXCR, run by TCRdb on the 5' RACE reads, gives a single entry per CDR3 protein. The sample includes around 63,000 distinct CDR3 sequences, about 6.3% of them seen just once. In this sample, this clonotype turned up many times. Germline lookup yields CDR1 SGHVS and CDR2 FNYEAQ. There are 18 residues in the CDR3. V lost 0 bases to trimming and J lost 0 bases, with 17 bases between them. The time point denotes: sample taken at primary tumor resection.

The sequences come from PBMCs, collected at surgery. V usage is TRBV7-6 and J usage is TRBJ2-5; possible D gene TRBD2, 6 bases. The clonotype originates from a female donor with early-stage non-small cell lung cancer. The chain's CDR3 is CASSLARGSSRDQETQYF. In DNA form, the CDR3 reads TGTGCCAGCAGCTTAGCGCGGGGATCCTCGAGGGACCAAGAGACCCAGTACTTC.